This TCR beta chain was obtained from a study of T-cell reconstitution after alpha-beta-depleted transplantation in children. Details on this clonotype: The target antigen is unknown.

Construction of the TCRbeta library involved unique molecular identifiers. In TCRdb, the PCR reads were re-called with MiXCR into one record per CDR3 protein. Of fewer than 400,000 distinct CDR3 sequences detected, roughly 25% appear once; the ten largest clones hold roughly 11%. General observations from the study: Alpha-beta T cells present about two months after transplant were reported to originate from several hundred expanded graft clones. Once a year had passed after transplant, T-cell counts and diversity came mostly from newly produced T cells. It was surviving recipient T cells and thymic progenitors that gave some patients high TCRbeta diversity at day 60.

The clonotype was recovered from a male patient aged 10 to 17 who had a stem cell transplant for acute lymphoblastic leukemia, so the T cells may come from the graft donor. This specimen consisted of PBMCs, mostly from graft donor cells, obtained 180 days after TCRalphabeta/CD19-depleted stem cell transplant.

In DNA, the CDR3 is TGCGCCAGCAGCTTACTAGCGGGAGTGGGGGAGCAGTACTTC. The encoded protein is CASSLLAGVGEQYF. V is TRBV5-1 and J is TRBJ2-7; 11 nucleotides align to TRBD2. Germline loops: CDR1 SGHRS, CDR2 YFSETQ. This CDR3 has 14 residues. The junction had 5 bases not matched to a gene; V was cut back by 2 bases and J by 7 bases.